This entry is about one T cell receptor beta chain. Its antigen is unknown. The sample belongs to a study of Graves' ophthalmopathy and Graves' hyperthyroidism. Study-wide results and limits: Ophthalmopathy progression was predicted by the model at less than 71% sensitivity and approximately 72% specificity.

Transcripts of RNA were the source for amplifying TCR beta CDR3 regions. The first round was an RT-PCR with HTBI primers, and the second round was a multiplex PCR. Using its own MiXCR run on the multiplex PCR reads, TCRdb lists one record per CDR3 protein. The data show roughly 160,000 distinct CDR3 sequences, with around 39% seen just once and roughly 8.9% held by the top ten. The germline CDR1 and CDR2 sequences are MNHEY and SVGEGT. The junction had 8 bases not matched to a gene; V was cut back by 7 bases and J by 4 bases. The CDR3 has 14 residues. The receptor was derived from a man aged 30 to 45 with Graves' ophthalmopathy. Sequencing was done on a sample of peripheral blood. The chain is built from TRBV6-2 or TRBV6-3 and TRBJ2-7, with 9 bases matching TRBD1. The DNA of the CDR3 is TGTGCCAGCACCTTCCTCGGACAGGGGTACGAGCAGTACTTC. Translated: CASTFLGQGYEQYF.